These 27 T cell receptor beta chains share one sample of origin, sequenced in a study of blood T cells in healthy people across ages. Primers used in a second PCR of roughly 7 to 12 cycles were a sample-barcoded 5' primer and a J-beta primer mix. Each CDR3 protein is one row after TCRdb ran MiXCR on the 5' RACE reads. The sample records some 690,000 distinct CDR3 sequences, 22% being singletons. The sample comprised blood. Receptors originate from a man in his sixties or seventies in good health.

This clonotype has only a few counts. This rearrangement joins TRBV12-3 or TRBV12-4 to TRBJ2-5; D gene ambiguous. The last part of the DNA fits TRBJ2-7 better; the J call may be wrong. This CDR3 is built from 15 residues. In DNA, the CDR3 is TGTGCCAGCAGTTTTGGCCCCGGCAGCACCTACGAGCAGTACGTC. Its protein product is CASSFGPGSTYEQYV.

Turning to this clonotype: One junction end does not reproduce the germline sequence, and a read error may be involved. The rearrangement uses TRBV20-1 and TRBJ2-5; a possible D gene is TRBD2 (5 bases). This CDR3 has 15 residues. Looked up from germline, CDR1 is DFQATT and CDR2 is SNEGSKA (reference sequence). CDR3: CSARDPGGYQGTQYF. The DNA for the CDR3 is TGCAGTGCTAGAGATCCAGGCGGGTACCAAGGGACCCAGTACTTC.

The CDR3 nucleotides are TGTGCCAGCAGTGATGGGCCAGGGATAGCCAAAAACATTCAGTACTTC. Translated: CASSDGPGIAKNIQYF. The chain joins TRBV6-1 to TRBJ2-4; D perhaps matches TRBD1 (5 bases). V was clipped by 3 bases and J by 0 bases, with 12 bases between them. Per germline, CDR1 MNHNS and CDR2 SASEGT. The CDR3 is made up of 16 amino acids.

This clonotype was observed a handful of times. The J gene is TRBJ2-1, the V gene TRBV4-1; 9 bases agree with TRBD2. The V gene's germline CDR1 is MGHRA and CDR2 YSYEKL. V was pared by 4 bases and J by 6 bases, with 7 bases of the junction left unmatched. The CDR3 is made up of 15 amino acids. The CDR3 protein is CASSLLGLASNEQFF. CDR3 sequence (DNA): TGCGCCAGCAGCCTTTTGGGACTAGCAAGCAATGAGCAGTTCTTC.

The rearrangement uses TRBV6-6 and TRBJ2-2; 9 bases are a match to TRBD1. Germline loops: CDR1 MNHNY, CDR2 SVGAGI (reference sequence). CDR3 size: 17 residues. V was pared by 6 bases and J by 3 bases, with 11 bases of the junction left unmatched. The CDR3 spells CASSPRGTGTYTGELFF. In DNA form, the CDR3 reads TGTGCCAGCAGCCCAAGGGGGACAGGGACCTACACCGGGGAGCTGTTTTTT.

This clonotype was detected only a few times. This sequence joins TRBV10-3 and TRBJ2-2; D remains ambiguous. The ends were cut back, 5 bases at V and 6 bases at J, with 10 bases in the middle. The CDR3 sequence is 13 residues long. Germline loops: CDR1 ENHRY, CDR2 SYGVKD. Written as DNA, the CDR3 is TGTGCCATCAGTTCGCTCAGGTCCGGGGAGCTGTTTTTT. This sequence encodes CAISSLRSGELFF.

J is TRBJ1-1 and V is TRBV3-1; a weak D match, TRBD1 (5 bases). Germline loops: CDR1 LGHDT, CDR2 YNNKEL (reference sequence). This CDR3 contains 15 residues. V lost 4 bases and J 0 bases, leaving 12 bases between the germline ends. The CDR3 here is CASSRAGHLNTEAFF. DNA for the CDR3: TGTGCCAGCAGCCGAGCAGGACATTTGAACACTGAAGCTTTCTTT.

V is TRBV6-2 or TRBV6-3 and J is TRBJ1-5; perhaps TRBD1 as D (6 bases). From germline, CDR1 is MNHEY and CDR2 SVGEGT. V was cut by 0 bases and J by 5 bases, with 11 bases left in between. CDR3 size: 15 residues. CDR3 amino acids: CASSYSGSGDQPQHF. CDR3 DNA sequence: TGTGCCAGCAGTTACTCGGGGTCAGGGGATCAGCCCCAGCATTTT.

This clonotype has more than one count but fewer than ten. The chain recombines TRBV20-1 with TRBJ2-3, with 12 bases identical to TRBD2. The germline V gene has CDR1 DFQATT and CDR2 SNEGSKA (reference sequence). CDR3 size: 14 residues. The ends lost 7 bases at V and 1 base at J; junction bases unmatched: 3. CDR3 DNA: TGCAGTGGAGGACTAGCGGGGCGCACAGATACGCAGTATTTT. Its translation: CSGGLAGRTDTQYF.

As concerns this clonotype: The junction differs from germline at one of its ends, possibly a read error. The CDR3 DNA reads TGTGCCGGCAGCTCACTCCGTCCGGGACAGGGAACAGATACGCAGTATTTT. Its protein is CAGSSLRPGQGTDTQYF. The gene calls are TRBV7-2 and TRBJ2-3, with 9 positions matching TRBD1. The CDR3 is 17 residues long. The germline CDR1 and CDR2 sequences are SGHTA and FQGNSA.

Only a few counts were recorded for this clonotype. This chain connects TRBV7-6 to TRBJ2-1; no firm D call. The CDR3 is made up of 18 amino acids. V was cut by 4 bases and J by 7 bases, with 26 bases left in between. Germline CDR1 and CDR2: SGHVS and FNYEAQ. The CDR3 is CASSSAMRSPGFQNEQFF. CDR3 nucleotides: TGTGCCAGCAGCTCGGCCATGCGTAGCCCCGGTTTTCAGAATGAGCAGTTCTTC.

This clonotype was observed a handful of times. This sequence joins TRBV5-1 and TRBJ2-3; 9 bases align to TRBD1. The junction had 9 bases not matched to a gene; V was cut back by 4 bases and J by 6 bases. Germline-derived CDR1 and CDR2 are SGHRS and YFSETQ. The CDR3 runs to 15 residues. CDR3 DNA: TGCGCCAGCAGCAAGGACAGGGGAGCTACGGATACGCAGTATTTT. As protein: CASSKDRGATDTQYF.

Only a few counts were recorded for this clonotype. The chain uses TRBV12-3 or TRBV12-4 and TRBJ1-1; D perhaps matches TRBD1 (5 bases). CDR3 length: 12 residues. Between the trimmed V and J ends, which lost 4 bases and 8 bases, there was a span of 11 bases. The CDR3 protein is CASSYVGGEAFF. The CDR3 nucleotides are TGTGCCAGCAGTTACGTCGGGGGGGAAGCTTTCTTT.

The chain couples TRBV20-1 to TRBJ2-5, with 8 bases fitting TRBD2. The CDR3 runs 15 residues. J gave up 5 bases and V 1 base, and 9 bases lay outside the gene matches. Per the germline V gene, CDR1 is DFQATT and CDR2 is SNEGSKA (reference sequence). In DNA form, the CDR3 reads TGCAGTGCTAGAGGACCCAGCGGGAGCAGGGAGACCCAGTACTTC. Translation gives CSARGPSGSRETQYF.

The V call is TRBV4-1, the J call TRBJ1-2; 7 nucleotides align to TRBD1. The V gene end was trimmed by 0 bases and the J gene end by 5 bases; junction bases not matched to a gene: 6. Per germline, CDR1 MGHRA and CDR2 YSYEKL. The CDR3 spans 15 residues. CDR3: CASSQDPQGDYGYTF. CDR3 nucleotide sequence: TGCGCCAGCAGCCAAGACCCCCAGGGGGATTATGGCTACACCTTC.

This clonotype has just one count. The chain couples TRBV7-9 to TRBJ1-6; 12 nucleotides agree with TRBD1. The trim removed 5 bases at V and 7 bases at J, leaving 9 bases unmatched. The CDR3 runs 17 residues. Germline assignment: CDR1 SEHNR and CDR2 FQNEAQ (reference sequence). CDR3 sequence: CASSDGTGGLRNSPLHF. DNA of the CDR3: TGTGCCAGCAGCGATGGGACAGGGGGCCTGCGAAATTCACCCCTCCACTTT.

The CDR3 reads CASSPPWRTEAFF. The DNA of the CDR3 is TGTGCCAGCAGCCCCCCCTGGAGGACTGAAGCTTTCTTT. The rearrangement uses TRBV7-2 and TRBJ1-1; D call uncertain. V lost 5 bases and J 5 bases, leaving 12 bases between the germline ends. CDR1 SGHTA and CDR2 FQGNSA come from the germline V gene. This CDR3 has 13 amino acids.

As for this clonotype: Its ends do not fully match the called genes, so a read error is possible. This CDR3 reads CASSLVNRAKNIQHF. In nucleotides, the CDR3 is TGTGCCAGCAGCTTAGTAAACCGAGCCAAAAACATTCAGCACTTC. The chain carries TRBV7-9 and TRBJ2-4; no firm D call. The CDR3 extends over 15 amino acids. Germline V gives CDR1 SEHNR, CDR2 FQNEAQ (reference sequence).

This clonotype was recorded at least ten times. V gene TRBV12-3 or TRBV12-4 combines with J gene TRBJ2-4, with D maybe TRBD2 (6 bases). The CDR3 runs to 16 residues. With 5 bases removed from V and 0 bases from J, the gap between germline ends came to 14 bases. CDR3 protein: CASSPPGAGAKNIQYF. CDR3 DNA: TGTGCCAGCAGTCCGCCGGGAGCGGGAGCCAAAAACATTCAGTACTTC.

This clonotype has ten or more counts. CDR3 amino acids: CASSQVNRVPYEQYF. The CDR3 coding sequence is TGTGCCAGCAGCCAAGTTAACAGGGTTCCCTACGAGCAGTACTTC. The chain links TRBV3-1 to TRBJ2-7, with D perhaps TRBD1 (6 bases). Deletions cut 1 base from V and 2 bases from J, with 12 bases between. This CDR3 has 15 amino acids. Germline values: CDR1 LGHDT, CDR2 YNNKEL (reference sequence).

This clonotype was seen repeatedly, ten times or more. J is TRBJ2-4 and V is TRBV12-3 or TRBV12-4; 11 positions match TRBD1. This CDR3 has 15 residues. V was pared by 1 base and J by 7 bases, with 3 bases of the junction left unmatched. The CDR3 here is CASSLGTGGSNIQYF. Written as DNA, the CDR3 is TGTGCCAGCAGTTTAGGGACAGGGGGCTCGAACATTCAGTACTTC.

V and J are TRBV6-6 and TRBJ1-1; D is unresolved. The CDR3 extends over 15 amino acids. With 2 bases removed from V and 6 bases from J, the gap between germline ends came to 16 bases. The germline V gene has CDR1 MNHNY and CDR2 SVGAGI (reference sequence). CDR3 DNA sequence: TGTGCCAGCAGTTACACCAGCCAACTGTATCCTGAAGCTTTCTTT. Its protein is CASSYTSQLYPEAFF.

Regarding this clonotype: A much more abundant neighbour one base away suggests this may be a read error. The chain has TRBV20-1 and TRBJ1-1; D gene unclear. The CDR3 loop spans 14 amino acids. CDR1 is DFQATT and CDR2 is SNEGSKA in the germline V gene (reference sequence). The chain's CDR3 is CSARTDSVNTEVFF. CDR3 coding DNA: TGCAGTGCTAGAACCGACTCCGTTAACACTGAAGTTTTCTTT.

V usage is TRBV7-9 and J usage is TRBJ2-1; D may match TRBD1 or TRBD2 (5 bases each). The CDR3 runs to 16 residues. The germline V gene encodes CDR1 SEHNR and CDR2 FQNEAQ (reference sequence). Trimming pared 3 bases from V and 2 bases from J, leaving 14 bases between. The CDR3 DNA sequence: TGTGCCAGCAGCTTTGGGGGATCGAGGCCCTACAATGAGCAGTTCTTC. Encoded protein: CASSFGGSRPYNEQFF.

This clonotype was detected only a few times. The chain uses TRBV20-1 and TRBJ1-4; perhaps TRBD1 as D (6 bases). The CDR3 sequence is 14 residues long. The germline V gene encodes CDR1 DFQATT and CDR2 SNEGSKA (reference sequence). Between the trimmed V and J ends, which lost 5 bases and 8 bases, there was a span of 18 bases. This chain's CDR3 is CSAGPRGSREKLFF. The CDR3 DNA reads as TGCAGTGCTGGCCCCAGGGGCTCGCGGGAAAAACTGTTTTTT.

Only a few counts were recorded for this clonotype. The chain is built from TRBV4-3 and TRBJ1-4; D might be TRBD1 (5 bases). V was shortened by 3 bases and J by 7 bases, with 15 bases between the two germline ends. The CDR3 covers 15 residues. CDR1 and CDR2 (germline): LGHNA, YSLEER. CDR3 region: CASSHDKGRVEKLFF. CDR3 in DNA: TGCGCCAGCAGCCATGACAAGGGGCGAGTTGAAAAACTGTTTTTT.

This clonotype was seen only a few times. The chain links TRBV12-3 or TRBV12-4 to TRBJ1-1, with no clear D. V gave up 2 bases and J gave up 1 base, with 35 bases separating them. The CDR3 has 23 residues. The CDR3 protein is CASSLSSGTDLGLYLVWNTEAFF. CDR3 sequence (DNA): TGTGCCAGCAGTTTATCTTCAGGAACGGATCTGGGTCTTTATCTTGTGTGGAACACTGAAGCTTTCTTT.